These T cell receptor beta chains were read from a single sample in a study of blood T cells in healthy people across ages. From the 5' RACE reads, TCRdb called clonotypes with MiXCR, one entry per CDR3 protein. This sample has about 640,000 distinct CDR3 sequences, with approximately 59% found just once. The sample consisted of blood. These receptors were obtained from a man aged 60 to 75 in good health. CDR3s include the opening cysteine and the closing phenylalanine or tryptophan. A D gene is named only where the DNA matches it firmly. Clone size is shown for a subset of rows, as once, few, many or a class of expanded clone.

clone_size: NA; v_call: TRBV3-1; d_call: NA; j_call: TRBJ2-7; cdr3_nt: TGTGCCAGCAGCCCCCTCGGACGGGGGATCCACGAGCAGTACTTC; cdr3_aa: CASSPLGRGIHEQYF
clone_size: NA; v_call: TRBV27; d_call: NA; j_call: TRBJ1-4; cdr3_nt: TGTGCCAGCAGTCGGAAGGACAGCTTTAATGAAAAACTGTTTTTT; cdr3_aa: CASSRKDSFNEKLFF
clone_size: few; v_call: TRBV29-1; d_call: NA; j_call: TRBJ2-3; cdr3_nt: TGCAGCGTTGAAGGGTCAGGGGATACGCAGTATTTT; cdr3_aa: CSVEGSGDTQYF
clone_size: NA; v_call: TRBV27; d_call: NA; j_call: TRBJ1-1; cdr3_nt: TGTGCCAGCAGTTTATACCCTGAGGCGGACACTGAAGCTTTCTTT; cdr3_aa: CASSLYPEADTEAFF
clone_size: NA; v_call: TRBV2; d_call: TRBD2; j_call: TRBJ2-1; cdr3_nt: TGTGCCAGCAGTAGACCCGGGACTAGCGCAGAGCAGTTCTTC; cdr3_aa: CASSRPGTSAEQFF
clone_size: NA; v_call: TRBV5-1; d_call: NA; j_call: TRBJ1-2; cdr3_nt: TGCGCCAGCAGCCTAGGACAGCTGGCTAACGATGGCTACACCTTC; cdr3_aa: CASSLGQLANDGYTF
clone_size: NA; v_call: TRBV7-8; d_call: TRBD1; j_call: TRBJ2-5; cdr3_nt: TGTGCCAGCAGCTTATGGACAGGTCCCCAAGAGACCCAGTACTTC; cdr3_aa: CASSLWTGPQETQYF
clone_size: NA; v_call: TRBV7-3; d_call: NA; j_call: TRBJ2-7; cdr3_nt: TGTGCCAGCAGCTCCCAGGGACCCTACAATGAGCAGTACTTC; cdr3_aa: CASSSQGPYNEQYF
clone_size: NA; v_call: TRBV20-1; d_call: NA; j_call: TRBJ1-5; cdr3_nt: TGCAGTGCTAGGAGAACGTCTAGCAATCAGCCCCAGCATTTT; cdr3_aa: CSARRTSSNQPQHF
clone_size: few; v_call: TRBV20-1; d_call: NA; j_call: TRBJ2-7; cdr3_nt: TGCAGTGCTAGAGACCAGGGGTTGCACGAGCAGTACTTC; cdr3_aa: CSARDQGLHEQYF
clone_size: few; v_call: TRBV6-5; d_call: NA; j_call: TRBJ1-6; cdr3_nt: TGTGCCAGCAGTTACTCGAATGGCGGAGTCGGCCTTAATTCACCCCTCCACTTT; cdr3_aa: CASSYSNGGVGLNSPLHF
clone_size: NA; v_call: TRBV20-1; d_call: TRBD1; j_call: TRBJ1-4; cdr3_nt: TGCAGTGCTCACGACAGGGGCCGGGGTAATGAAAAACTGTTTTTT; cdr3_aa: CSAHDRGRGNEKLFF
clone_size: NA; v_call: TRBV6-4; d_call: NA; j_call: TRBJ2-1; cdr3_nt: TGTGCCAGCAGTGTCGACGACGGATACAATGAGCAGTTCTTC; cdr3_aa: CASSVDDGYNEQFF
clone_size: NA; v_call: TRBV5-1; d_call: TRBD2; j_call: TRBJ2-1; cdr3_nt: TGCGCCAGCAGCTTGGGATCGGCGGGGGGCCCCTACAATGAGCAGTTCTTC; cdr3_aa: CASSLGSAGGPYNEQFF
clone_size: NA; v_call: TRBV5-1; d_call: TRBD1; j_call: TRBJ1-6; cdr3_nt: TGCGCCAGCAGCTTACAGGGGGCGTATGGTTCACCCCTCCACTTT; cdr3_aa: CASSLQGAYGSPLHF
clone_size: many; v_call: TRBV29-1; d_call: NA; j_call: TRBJ2-3; cdr3_nt: TGCAGCGTTGATGGGGAACAGGGTACCAGCACAGATACGCAGTATTTT; cdr3_aa: CSVDGEQGTSTDTQYF
clone_size: NA; v_call: TRBV10-3; d_call: NA; j_call: TRBJ2-7; cdr3_nt: TGTGCCATCAGTCCGAAAAACTACGAGCAGTACTTC; cdr3_aa: CAISPKNYEQYF
clone_size: NA; v_call: TRBV5-1; d_call: TRBD1; j_call: TRBJ2-5; cdr3_nt: TGCGCCAGCAGCTGGGGACAGGGGGAGATACAGACCCAGTACTTC; cdr3_aa: CASSWGQGEIQTQYF
clone_size: NA; v_call: TRBV12-3/TRBV12-4; d_call: NA; j_call: TRBJ1-1; cdr3_nt: TGTGCCAGCAGTTGGAGGACAGTCCGGGGCACTGAAGCTTTCTTT; cdr3_aa: CASSWRTVRGTEAFF
clone_size: few; v_call: TRBV14; d_call: NA; j_call: TRBJ1-2; cdr3_nt: TGTGCCAGCAGCCAAGAGGCCACCCGAAAGGGTGGCTACACCTTC; cdr3_aa: CASSQEATRKGGYTF
clone_size: few; v_call: TRBV12-3/TRBV12-4; d_call: TRBD1; j_call: TRBJ2-5; cdr3_nt: TGTGCCAGCAGTACCCGGACAGGGGGCATGGAGACCCAGTACTTC; cdr3_aa: CASSTRTGGMETQYF
clone_size: NA; v_call: TRBV20-1; d_call: TRBD1; j_call: TRBJ2-2; cdr3_nt: TGCAGTGCTCCGCGGGACAGGGCGAACACCGGGGAGCTGTTTTTT; cdr3_aa: CSAPRDRANTGELFF
clone_size: NA; v_call: TRBV20-1; d_call: TRBD2; j_call: TRBJ2-5; cdr3_nt: TGCAGTGCTAGAAGGAGCGGGGGTCCCGGGGAGACCCAGTACTTC; cdr3_aa: CSARRSGGPGETQYF
clone_size: NA; v_call: TRBV5-1; d_call: TRBD2; j_call: TRBJ2-5; cdr3_nt: TGCGCCAGCAGCCCGCAGGGACTAGCGGACCAAGAGACCCAGTACTTC; cdr3_aa: CASSPQGLADQETQYF
clone_size: NA; v_call: TRBV25-1; d_call: NA; j_call: TRBJ2-2; cdr3_nt: TGTGCCAGCAGTGACGTCAGGGGGGTGGACACCGGGGAGCTGTTTTTT; cdr3_aa: CASSDVRGVDTGELFF
clone_size: NA; v_call: TRBV5-4; d_call: NA; j_call: TRBJ2-1; cdr3_nt: TGTGCCAGCAGCTTGGACTCCAATGAGCAGTTCTTC; cdr3_aa: CASSLDSNEQFF
clone_size: NA; v_call: TRBV7-9; d_call: NA; j_call: TRBJ2-3; cdr3_nt: TGTGCCAGCAGCCGGTACAGGGGAAGGGGGGCTAGCACAGATACGCAGTATTTT; cdr3_aa: CASSRYRGRGASTDTQYF
clone_size: NA; v_call: TRBV7-2; d_call: NA; j_call: TRBJ2-7; cdr3_nt: TGTGCCAGCAGCCCTCTGGGGAGCTCCTACGAGCAGTACTTC; cdr3_aa: CASSPLGSSYEQYF
clone_size: NA; v_call: TRBV7-2; d_call: NA; j_call: TRBJ1-6; cdr3_nt: TGTGCCAGCAGCTTAAGGGGAGATAATTCACCCCTCCACTTT; cdr3_aa: CASSLRGDNSPLHF
clone_size: NA; v_call: TRBV6-1; d_call: NA; j_call: TRBJ2-6; cdr3_nt: TGTGCCAGCAGTGGAACCCGGGGGCTCTCTGGGGCCAACGTCCTGACTTTC; cdr3_aa: CASSGTRGLSGANVLTF
clone_size: few; v_call: TRBV20-1; d_call: NA; j_call: TRBJ2-6; cdr3_nt: TGCAGTGCTAGAGTGACATCTACTGGGGCCAACGTCCTGACTTTC; cdr3_aa: CSARVTSTGANVLTF
clone_size: NA; v_call: TRBV25-1; d_call: NA; j_call: TRBJ1-4; cdr3_nt: TGTGCCAGCAGTGATACCAGGGGAGGAACTAATGAAAAACTGTTTTTT; cdr3_aa: CASSDTRGGTNEKLFF
clone_size: NA; v_call: TRBV6-5; d_call: TRBD1; j_call: TRBJ2-5; cdr3_nt: TGTGCCAGCAGTTACTCGGGACAGGGACGGGGCCAAGAGACCCAGTACTTC; cdr3_aa: CASSYSGQGRGQETQYF
clone_size: few; v_call: TRBV11-2; d_call: NA; j_call: TRBJ2-1; cdr3_nt: TGTGCCAGCAGCTTAGCCCCGAGGGACAATGAGCAGTTCTTC; cdr3_aa: CASSLAPRDNEQFF
clone_size: NA; v_call: TRBV20-1; d_call: TRBD1; j_call: TRBJ1-1; cdr3_nt: TGCAGTGCTACCGCCCCGGGACAGAGGAACACTGAAGCTTTCTTT; cdr3_aa: CSATAPGQRNTEAFF
clone_size: few; v_call: TRBV5-5; d_call: NA; j_call: TRBJ2-7; cdr3_nt: TGTGCCAGCAGCTTGCACAGGGAGGTCTACGAGCAGTACTTC; cdr3_aa: CASSLHREVYEQYF
clone_size: once; v_call: TRBV2; d_call: NA; j_call: TRBJ1-2; cdr3_nt: TGTGCCAGTCAGGTTGGGGCATATGGCTACACCTTC; cdr3_aa: CASQVGAYGYTF
clone_size: NA; v_call: TRBV10-3; d_call: TRBD1; j_call: TRBJ1-6; cdr3_nt: TGTGCCATCCGGGACAGTAATACCAATTCACCCCTCCACTTT; cdr3_aa: CAIRDSNTNSPLHF
clone_size: NA; v_call: TRBV28; d_call: TRBD2; j_call: TRBJ2-5; cdr3_nt: TGTGCCAGCAGTTTGAGTAGCGGGGGATCAGAGACCCAGTACTTC; cdr3_aa: CASSLSSGGSETQYF
clone_size: few; v_call: TRBV5-1; d_call: NA; j_call: TRBJ2-1; cdr3_nt: TGCGCCAGCAGCTTGGGCTGGATATCCTACAATGAGCAGTTCTTC; cdr3_aa: CASSLGWISYNEQFF
clone_size: NA; v_call: TRBV21-1; d_call: NA; j_call: TRBJ1-4; cdr3_nt: TGTGCCAGCGGTGACGCGGGGGAAAAACTGTTTTTT; cdr3_aa: CASGDAGEKLFF
clone_size: NA; v_call: TRBV10-3; d_call: NA; j_call: TRBJ2-2; cdr3_nt: TGTGCCATCAAACGACAGCGAGACACCGGGGAGCTGTTTTTT; cdr3_aa: CAIKRQRDTGELFF
clone_size: NA; v_call: TRBV12-3/TRBV12-4; d_call: TRBD2; j_call: TRBJ2-1; cdr3_nt: TGTGCCAGCAGTTTAAGCGGGGGGGGTTACAATGAGCAGTTCTTC; cdr3_aa: CASSLSGGGYNEQFF
clone_size: NA; v_call: TRBV18; d_call: NA; j_call: TRBJ2-1; cdr3_nt: TGTGCCAGCTCACCAGAGGCCGAGACCTACAATGAGCAGTTCTTC; cdr3_aa: CASSPEAETYNEQFF
clone_size: few; v_call: TRBV9; d_call: TRBD1; j_call: TRBJ1-2; cdr3_nt: TGTGCCAGCAGCGTAGCTACGGGGGGACAGGTTGGTGGCTACACCTTC; cdr3_aa: CASSVATGGQVGGYTF
clone_size: few; v_call: TRBV29-1; d_call: NA; j_call: TRBJ2-1; cdr3_nt: TGCAGCGTTGAAGAGGTAAGACAAGTCAGCCGGGCTACTGAGCAGTTCTTC; cdr3_aa: CSVEEVRQVSRATEQFF
clone_size: NA; v_call: TRBV7-2; d_call: NA; j_call: TRBJ2-1; cdr3_nt: TGTGCCAGCAGCTTAGCGATAAGGACAGTCTACAATGAGCAGTTCTTC; cdr3_aa: CASSLAIRTVYNEQFF
clone_size: NA; v_call: TRBV14; d_call: TRBD1; j_call: TRBJ1-1; cdr3_nt: TGTGCCAGCAGCCCTTACAGGGGGAACACTGAAGCTTTCTTT; cdr3_aa: CASSPYRGNTEAFF
clone_size: NA; v_call: TRBV7-9; d_call: NA; j_call: TRBJ2-5; cdr3_nt: TGTGCCAGCAGCCCTGTGTTAGCGGTGTACCAAGAGACCCAGTACTTC; cdr3_aa: CASSPVLAVYQETQYF
clone_size: NA; v_call: TRBV20-1; d_call: TRBD2; j_call: TRBJ2-1; cdr3_nt: TGCAGTGCTAGAGATCCGGTAGCGGGGGGGCCAGGGAATGAGCAGTTCTTC; cdr3_aa: CSARDPVAGGPGNEQFF
clone_size: NA; v_call: TRBV18; d_call: NA; j_call: TRBJ2-5; cdr3_nt: TGTGCCAGCTCAAGCGAGGGGTGGGAGACCCAGTACTTC; cdr3_aa: CASSSEGWETQYF
clone_size: NA; v_call: TRBV20-1; d_call: NA; j_call: TRBJ2-7; cdr3_nt: TGCAGTGCCACCGACTTGGGGGGAATCGAGCAGTACTTC; cdr3_aa: CSATDLGGIEQYF
clone_size: NA; v_call: TRBV24-1; d_call: TRBD1; j_call: TRBJ2-1; cdr3_nt: TGTGCCACTAGTGATGCCGGGACAGGCTACAATGAGCAGTTCTTC; cdr3_aa: CATSDAGTGYNEQFF